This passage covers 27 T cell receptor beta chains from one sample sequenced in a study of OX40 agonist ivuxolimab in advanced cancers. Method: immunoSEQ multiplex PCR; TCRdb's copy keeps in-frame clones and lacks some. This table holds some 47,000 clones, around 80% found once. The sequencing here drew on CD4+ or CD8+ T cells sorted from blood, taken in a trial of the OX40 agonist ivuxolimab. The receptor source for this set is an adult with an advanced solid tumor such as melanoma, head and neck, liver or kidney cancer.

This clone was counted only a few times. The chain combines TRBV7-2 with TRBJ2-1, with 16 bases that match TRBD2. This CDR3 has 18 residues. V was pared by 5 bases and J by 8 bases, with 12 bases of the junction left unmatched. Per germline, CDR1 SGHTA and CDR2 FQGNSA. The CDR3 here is CASSKGTSGRAGIDEQFF. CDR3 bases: TGTGCCAGCAGCAAAGGGACTAGCGGGAGGGCCGGAATCGATGAGCAGTTCTTC. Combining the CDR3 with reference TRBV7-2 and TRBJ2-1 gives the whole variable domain GAGVSQSPSNKVTEKGKDVELRCDPISGHTALYWYRQSLGQGLEFLIYFQGNSAPDKSGLPSDRFSAERTGGSVSTLTIQRTQQEDSAVYLCASSKGTSGRAGIDEQFFGPGTRLTVL.

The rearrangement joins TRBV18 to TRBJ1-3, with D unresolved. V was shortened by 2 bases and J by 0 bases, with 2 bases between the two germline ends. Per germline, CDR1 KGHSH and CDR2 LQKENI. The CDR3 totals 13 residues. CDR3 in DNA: TGTGCCAGCTCACCAAACTCTGGAAACACCATATATTTT. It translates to CASSPNSGNTIYF.

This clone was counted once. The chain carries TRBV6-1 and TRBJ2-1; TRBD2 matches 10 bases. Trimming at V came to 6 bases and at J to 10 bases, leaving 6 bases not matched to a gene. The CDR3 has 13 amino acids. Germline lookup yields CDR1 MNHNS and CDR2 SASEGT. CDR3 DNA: TGTGCCAGCAGGTCTAGCGGGAGTGTGGAGCAGTTCTTC. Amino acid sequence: CASRSSGSVEQFF.

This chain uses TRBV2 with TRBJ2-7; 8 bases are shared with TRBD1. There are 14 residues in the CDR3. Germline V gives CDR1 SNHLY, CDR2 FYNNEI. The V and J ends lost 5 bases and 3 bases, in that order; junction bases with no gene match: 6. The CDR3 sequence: CASSTGTGDYEQYF. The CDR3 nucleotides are TGTGCCAGCAGTACCGGGACAGGAGACTACGAGCAGTACTTC.

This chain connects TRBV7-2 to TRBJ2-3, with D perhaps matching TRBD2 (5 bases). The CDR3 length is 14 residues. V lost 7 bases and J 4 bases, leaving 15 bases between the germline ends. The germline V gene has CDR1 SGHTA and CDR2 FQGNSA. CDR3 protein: CASIYQVGADTQYF. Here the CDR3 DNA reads TGTGCCAGCATTTATCAGGTGGGAGCAGATACGCAGTATTTT. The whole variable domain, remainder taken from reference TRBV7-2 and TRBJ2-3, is GAGVSQSPSNKVTEKGKDVELRCDPISGHTALYWYRQSLGQGLEFLIYFQGNSAPDKSGLPSDRFSAERTGGSVSTLTIQRTQQEDSAVYLCASIYQVGADTQYFGPGTRLTVL.

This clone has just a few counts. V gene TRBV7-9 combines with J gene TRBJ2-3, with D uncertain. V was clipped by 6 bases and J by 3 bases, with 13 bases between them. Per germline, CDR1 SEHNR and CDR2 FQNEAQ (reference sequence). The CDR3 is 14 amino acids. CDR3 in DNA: TGTGCCAGCAGTGGTTGGGCCACTACAGATACGCAGTATTTT. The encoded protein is CASSGWATTDTQYF.

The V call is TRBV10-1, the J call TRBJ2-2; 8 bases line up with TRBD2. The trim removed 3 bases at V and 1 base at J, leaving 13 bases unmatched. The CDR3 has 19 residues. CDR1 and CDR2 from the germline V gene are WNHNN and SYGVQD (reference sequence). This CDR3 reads CASSEKFRASGRNTGELFF. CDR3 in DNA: TGCGCCAGCAGTGAAAAGTTTAGGGCTAGCGGGCGGAACACCGGGGAGCTGTTTTTT.

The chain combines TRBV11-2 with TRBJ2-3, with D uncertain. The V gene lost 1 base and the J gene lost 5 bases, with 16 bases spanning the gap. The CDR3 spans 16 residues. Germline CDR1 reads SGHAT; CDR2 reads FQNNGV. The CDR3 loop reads CASSLVSGRIQDTQYF. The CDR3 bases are TGTGCCAGCAGCTTAGTAAGTGGTCGAATTCAAGATACGCAGTATTTT.

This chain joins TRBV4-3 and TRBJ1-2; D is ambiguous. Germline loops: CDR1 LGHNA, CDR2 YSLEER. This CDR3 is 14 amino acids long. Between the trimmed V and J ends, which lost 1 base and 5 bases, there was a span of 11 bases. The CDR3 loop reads CASSQGVGGYGYTF. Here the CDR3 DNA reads TGCGCCAGCAGCCAAGGTGTGGGAGGATATGGCTACACCTTC.

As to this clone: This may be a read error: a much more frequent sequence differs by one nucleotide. CDR3 coding DNA: TGTGCCAGCAGCTTAGGCCGGAGGAACACTGAAGCCTTCTTT. Translating it yields CASSLGRRNTEAFF. The rearrangement joins TRBV7-8 to TRBJ1-1; no clear D. The germline V gene encodes CDR1 SGHVS and CDR2 FQNEAQ. The CDR3 consists of 14 residues.

The CDR3 is CASSLGAGPGQGNGYTF. CDR3 nucleotide sequence: TGCGCCAGCAGCTTGGGGGCCGGACCGGGACAGGGGAATGGCTACACCTTC. The chain has TRBV5-1 and TRBJ1-2; TRBD1 aligns across 10 bases. Germline trimming cut 0 bases from V and 6 bases from J; bases unmatched to any gene: 11. Germline CDR1 is SGHRS and CDR2 is YFSETQ. This CDR3 region has 17 residues.

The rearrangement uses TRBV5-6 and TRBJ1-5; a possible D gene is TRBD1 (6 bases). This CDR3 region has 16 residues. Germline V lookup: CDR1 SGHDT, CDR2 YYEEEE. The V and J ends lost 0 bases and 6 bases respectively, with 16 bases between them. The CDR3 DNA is TGTGCCAGCAGCTTGGGGGGGGCGCAGGGGATTCAGCCCCAGCATTTT. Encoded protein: CASSLGGAQGIQPQHF.

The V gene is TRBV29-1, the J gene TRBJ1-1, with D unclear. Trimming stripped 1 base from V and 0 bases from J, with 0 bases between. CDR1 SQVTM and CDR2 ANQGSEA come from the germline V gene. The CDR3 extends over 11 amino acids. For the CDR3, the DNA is TGCAGCGTTGAAGTGAACACTGAAGCTTTCTTT. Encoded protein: CSVEVNTEAFF.

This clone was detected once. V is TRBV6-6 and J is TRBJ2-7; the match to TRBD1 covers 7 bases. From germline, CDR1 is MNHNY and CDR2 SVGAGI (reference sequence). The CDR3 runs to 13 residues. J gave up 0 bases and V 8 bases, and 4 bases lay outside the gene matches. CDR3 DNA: TGTGCCAGCGGAAGGGACAGCTCCTACGAGCAGTACTTC. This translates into CASGRDSSYEQYF.

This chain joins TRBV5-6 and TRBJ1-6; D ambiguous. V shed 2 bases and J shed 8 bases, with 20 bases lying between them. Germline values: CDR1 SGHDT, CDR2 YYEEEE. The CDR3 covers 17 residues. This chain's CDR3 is CASSFDVRGRTDSPLHF. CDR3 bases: TGTGCCAGCAGCTTTGATGTCCGTGGCAGAACGGATTCACCCCTCCACTTT.

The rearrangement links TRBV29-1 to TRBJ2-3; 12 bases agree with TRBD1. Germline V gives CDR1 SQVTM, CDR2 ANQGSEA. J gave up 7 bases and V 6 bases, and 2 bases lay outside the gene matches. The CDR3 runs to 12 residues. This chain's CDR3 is CSVGTGGNTQYF. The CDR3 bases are TGCAGCGTCGGGACAGGGGGCAATACGCAGTATTTT.

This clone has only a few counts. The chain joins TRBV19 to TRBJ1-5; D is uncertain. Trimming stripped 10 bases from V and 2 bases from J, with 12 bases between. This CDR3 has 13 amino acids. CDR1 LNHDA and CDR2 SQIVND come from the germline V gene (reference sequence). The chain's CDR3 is CATQEWGNQPQHF. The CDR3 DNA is TGTGCCACGCAAGAGTGGGGCAATCAGCCCCAGCATTTT.

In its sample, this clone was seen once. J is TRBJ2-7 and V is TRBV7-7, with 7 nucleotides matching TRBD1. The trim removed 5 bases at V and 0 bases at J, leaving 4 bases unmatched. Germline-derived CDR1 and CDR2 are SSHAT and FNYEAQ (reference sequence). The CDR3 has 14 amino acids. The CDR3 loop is CASSLDRSSYEQYF. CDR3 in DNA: TGTGCCAGCAGCCTGGACAGGAGCTCCTACGAGCAGTACTTC. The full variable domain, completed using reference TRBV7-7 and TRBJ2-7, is GAGVSQSPRYKVTKRGQDVTLRCDPISSHATLYWYQQALGQGPEFLTYFNYEAQPDKSGLPSDRFSAERPEGSISTLTIQRTEQRDSAMYRCASSLDRSSYEQYFGPGTRLTVT.

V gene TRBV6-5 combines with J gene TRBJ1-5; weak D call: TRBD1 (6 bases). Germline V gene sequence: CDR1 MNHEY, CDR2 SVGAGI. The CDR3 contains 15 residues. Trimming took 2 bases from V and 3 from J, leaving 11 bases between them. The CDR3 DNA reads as TGTGCCAGCAGTTACGGACAGAAAAACAATCAGCCCCAGCATTTT. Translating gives CASSYGQKNNQPQHF.

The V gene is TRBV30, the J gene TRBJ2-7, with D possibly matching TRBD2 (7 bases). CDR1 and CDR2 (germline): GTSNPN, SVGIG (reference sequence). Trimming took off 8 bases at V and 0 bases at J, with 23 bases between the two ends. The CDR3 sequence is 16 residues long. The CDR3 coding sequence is TGTGCCGGGGGGGCTATAGCGGGCCTTTCCTCCTACGAGCAGTACTTC. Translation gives CAGGAIAGLSSYEQYF. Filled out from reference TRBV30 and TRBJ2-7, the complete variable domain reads SQTIHQWPATLVQPVGSPLSLECTVEGTSNPNLYWYRQAAGRGLQLLFYSVGIGQISSEVPQNLSASRPQDRQFILSSKKLLLSDSGFYLCAGGAIAGLSSYEQYFGPGTRLTVT.

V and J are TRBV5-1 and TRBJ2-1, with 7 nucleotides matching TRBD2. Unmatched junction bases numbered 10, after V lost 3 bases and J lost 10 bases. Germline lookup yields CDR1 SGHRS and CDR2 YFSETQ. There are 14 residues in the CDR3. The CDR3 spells CASSWPEGGFEQFF. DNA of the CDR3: TGCGCCAGCAGCTGGCCGGAGGGAGGGTTCGAGCAGTTCTTC.

CDR3: CASSSPNTDTQYF. The CDR3 nucleotides read TGTGCCAGCAGTTCCCCTAACACAGATACGCAGTATTTT. V and J are TRBV6-5 and TRBJ2-3; D not certain. Trimming took 4 bases from V and 2 from J, leaving 7 bases between them. This CDR3 has 13 amino acids. The germline CDR1 and CDR2 sequences are MNHEY and SVGAGI.

The CDR3 nucleotides read TGTGCCAGCAGCTCTCGGACTAGTCTCCCCGAGCAGTACTTC. Protein product: CASSSRTSLPEQYF. The chain combines TRBV5-5 with TRBJ2-7; 7 bases line up with TRBD2. The CDR3 has 14 residues. The V segment lost 3 bases and the J segment 6 bases; nucleotides outside the gene matches: 9. Germline CDR1 is SGHKS and CDR2 is YYEKEE (reference sequence).

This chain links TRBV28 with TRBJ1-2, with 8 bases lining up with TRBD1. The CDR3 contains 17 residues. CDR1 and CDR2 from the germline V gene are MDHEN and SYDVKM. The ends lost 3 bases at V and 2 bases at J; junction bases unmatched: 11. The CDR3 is CASSLGTGGFKNYGYTF. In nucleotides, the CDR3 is TGTGCCAGCAGTTTGGGTACAGGGGGATTTAAGAACTATGGCTACACCTTC.

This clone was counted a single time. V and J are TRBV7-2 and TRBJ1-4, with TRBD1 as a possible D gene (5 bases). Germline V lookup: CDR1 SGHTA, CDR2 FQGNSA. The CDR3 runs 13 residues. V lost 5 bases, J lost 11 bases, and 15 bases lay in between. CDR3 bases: TGTGCCAGCAGCCGCCCCAACGAGGGGAAACTGTTTTTT. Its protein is CASSRPNEGKLFF.

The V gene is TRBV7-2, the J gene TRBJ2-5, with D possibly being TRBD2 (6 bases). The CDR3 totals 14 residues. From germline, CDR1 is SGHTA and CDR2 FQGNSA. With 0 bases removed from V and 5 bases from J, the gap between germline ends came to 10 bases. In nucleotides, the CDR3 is TGTGCCAGCAGCTTAGCGGGAGGAGAGGAGACCCAGTACTTC. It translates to CASSLAGGEETQYF.

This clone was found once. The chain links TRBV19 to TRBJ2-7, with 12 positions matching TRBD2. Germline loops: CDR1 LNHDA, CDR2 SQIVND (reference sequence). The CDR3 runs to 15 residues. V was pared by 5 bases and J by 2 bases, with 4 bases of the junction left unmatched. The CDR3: CASSLAGGRPYEQYF. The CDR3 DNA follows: TGTGCCAGTAGTCTAGCGGGAGGGCGACCCTACGAGCAGTACTTC.